This T cell receptor beta chain derives from a study of cytomegalovirus exposure and HLA in healthy donors. Findings of the study overall: A later analysis linked a missense variant in DCLRE1C to the trimming of TCR beta V and J genes. The authors later found HLA-associated TCR beta chains more clonally expanded than equally common others. Accurate predictions that matched the HLA-A and HLA-B alleles of most subjects were reportedly made from TCR beta sequences. CMV serostatus stood as the only immune exposure information on hand.

The CDR3 sequence is 15 residues long. Germline assignment: CDR1 MRHNA and CDR2 SNTAGT. V lost 2 bases and J lost 9; bases outside the gene matches: 10. Primers included in the PCR were 60 Vbeta and 13 Jbeta primers. Repertoires were generated with immunoSEQ multiplex PCR, while TCRdb's copy carries only in-frame clones and drops some. The table shows approximately 150,000 clones, with over 70% occurring only once. Regarding this clone: What it binds is unknown.

The rearrangement links TRBV6-4 to TRBJ2-1, with 7 bases that match TRBD2. Sequencing was done on a sample of PBMCs. The TCR sequence derives from a woman in her thirties or forties in good health and CMV-seronegative. This CDR3 is CASSDQAGTISEQFF. The DNA for the CDR3 is TGTGCCAGCAGTGACCAAGCCGGGACTATAAGTGAGCAGTTCTTC.